The sequence of this T cell receptor beta chain was determined in a study of vaccination and CD4 T cells after COVID-19. Study-level information: With a range of 35 to 161, the median interval from diagnosis to drawing post-COVID samples was approximately 100 days.

About this clonotype itself: The antigen is unknown.

Trimming pared 2 bases from V and 0 bases from J, leaving 9 bases between. CDR3 length equals 15 residues. Treatment given: approximately 10-day PBMC culture with coronavirus spike peptide pools or control peptides (ViraFEST assay). Antigen-specific T cell expansion with peptide pools preceded TCR sequencing in the ViraFEST approach. Cultured CD4+ T-cell DNA underwent Oncomine TCR Beta short-read sequencing. Using its own MiXCR run on the PCR reads, TCRdb lists one record per CDR3 protein. The table lists around 21,000 distinct CDR3 sequences, 60% of them singletons. This chain uses TRBV12-3 or TRBV12-4 with TRBJ2-3; no reliable D call. The sequence came from a human donor who had recovered from COVID-19. Here the sequenced sample was CD4+ T cells from blood, cultured in vitro, taken after SARS-CoV-2 vaccination. The CDR3 loop is CASSLPHGSTDTQYF. The CDR3 DNA reads TGTGCCAGCAGTTTACCCCACGGCAGCACAGATACGCAGTATTTT.